The rows below give T cell receptor beta chains drawn from one sample of a study of vaccination effects on CD4 cells after COVID-19. These TCRs' antigens remain unknown. The method was immunoSEQ multiplex PCR; TCRdb's version includes in-frame clones alone and lacks a portion of them. The sample holds around 60,000 clones, 60% to 85% seen once. Source: CD4+ T cells from PBMCs cultured without peptide, taken before COVID-19 vaccination. These receptors were obtained from a human donor who received a COVID-19 vaccine. CDR3s include the opening cysteine and the closing phenylalanine or tryptophan. D genes are given only for firm matches. Part of the rows lack a size; the others show once, few, many or a class for expanded clones.

J gene	V gene	D gene	clone size	CDR3 protein	CDR3 DNA
TRBJ1-1	TRBV20-1	-	-	CSAPGGPEAFF	TGCAGTGCTCCCGGGGGGCCTGAAGCTTTCTTT
TRBJ1-5	TRBV4-1	-	-	CASSQASFQPQHF	TGCGCCAGCAGCCAAGCCTCGTTCCAGCCCCAGCATTTT
TRBJ1-4	TRBV5-1	TRBD1	-	CASSSWPGTGGEKLFF	TGCGCCAGCAGCTCCTGGCCCGGGACAGGGGGTGAAAAACTGTTTTTT
TRBJ2-4	TRBV6-2/TRBV6-3	-	-	CASSYTEAGIQYF	TGTGCCAGCAGCTATACGGAGGCCGGCATTCAGTACTTC
TRBJ1-3	TRBV5-1	-	-	CASSQDQLYSGNTIYF	TGCGCCAGCAGCCAAGATCAGTTATACTCTGGAAACACCATATATTTT
TRBJ1-2	TRBV24-1	TRBD1	-	CATSDLRGPDYGYTF	TGTGCCACCAGTGATTTGAGGGGGCCTGACTATGGCTACACCTTC
TRBJ1-2	TRBV4-1	TRBD1	-	CASSQDPDRGAGYTF	TGCGCCAGCAGCCAAGATCCCGACAGGGGGGCTGGCTACACCTTC
TRBJ2-3	TRBV11-2	TRBD2	-	CASSFSPSGDLRDTQYF	TGTGCCAGCAGCTTCTCCCCTAGCGGGGACTTACGTGATACGCAGTATTTT
TRBJ2-5	TRBV9	TRBD1	-	CASSARDRDFQETQYF	TGTGCCAGCAGCGCACGGGACAGGGACTTCCAAGAGACCCAGTACTTC
TRBJ2-2	TRBV28	TRBD2	-	CASSSRRLAGTTGELFF	TGTGCCAGCAGCTCCCGCAGACTAGCGGGGACCACCGGGGAGCTGTTTTTT
TRBJ1-5	TRBV6-1	TRBD1	-	CASSASGTGYLVLPQHF	TGTGCCAGCAGTGCCTCCGGGACAGGGTATTTGGTTTTGCCCCAGCATTTT
TRBJ2-2	TRBV11-2	-	-	CASSLGGNTGELFF	TGTGCCAGCAGCTTAGGGGGAAACACCGGGGAGCTGTTTTTT
TRBJ1-1	TRBV7-8	-	-	CASSLAPGTLEAFF	TGTGCCAGCAGCTTAGCGCCTGGGACCCTTGAAGCTTTCTTT
TRBJ1-5	TRBV6-6	TRBD1	few	CASSGQEVSNQPQHF	TGTGCCAGCAGTGGACAGGAGGTTAGCAATCAGCCCCAGCATTTT
TRBJ2-3	TRBV7-2	-	-	CASRVRSDTQYF	TGTGCCAGCCGGGTCCGATCCGATACGCAGTATTTT
TRBJ2-5	TRBV18	-	-	CASSPYRTGQETQYF	TGTGCCAGCTCACCATATCGAACAGGGCAAGAGACCCAGTACTTC
TRBJ2-1	TRBV10-1	TRBD1	-	CATLDRLSYNEQFF	TGCGCCACCCTGGACAGGCTATCCTACAATGAGCAGTTCTTC
TRBJ2-5	TRBV5-1	-	-	CASSLSGPRTQYF	TGCGCCAGCAGCTTAAGCGGGCCGCGGACCCAGTACTTC
TRBJ1-3	TRBV5-5	-	-	CASSLGQNSGNTIYF	TGTGCCAGCAGCTTGGGTCAGAACTCTGGAAACACCATATATTTT
TRBJ2-3	TRBV5-4	-	-	CASSLTRESTDTQYF	TGTGCCAGCAGCCTAACCAGGGAGAGCACAGATACGCAGTATTTT
TRBJ2-3	TRBV14	TRBD1	-	CASSPTVRDRYFSDTQYF	TGTGCCAGCAGCCCTACCGTCCGGGACAGGTATTTTTCAGATACGCAGTATTTT
TRBJ1-6	TRBV6-2/TRBV6-3	-	-	CASSLELSRYSPLHF	TGTGCCAGCAGTTTAGAACTCTCGAGGTATTCACCCCTCCACTTT
TRBJ1-4	TRBV5-6	TRBD1	-	CASSAGQGTNEKLFF	TGTGCCAGCAGCGCCGGACAGGGAACTAATGAAAAACTGTTTTTT
TRBJ2-5	TRBV5-4	TRBD1	-	CASSPAGGDETQYF	TGTGCCAGCAGCCCCGCAGGGGGCGATGAGACCCAGTACTTC
TRBJ2-3	TRBV6-5	TRBD2	once	CASSVSLAGSDTQYF	TGTGCCAGCAGCGTATCACTAGCGGGGTCGGATACGCAGTATTTT
TRBJ2-5	TRBV27	TRBD2	-	CASSGVRLAGEETQYF	TGTGCCAGCAGTGGGGTACGACTAGCGGGGGAAGAGACCCAGTACTTC
TRBJ2-5	TRBV29-1	TRBD1	-	CSVGTGSRETQYF	TGCAGCGTCGGGACAGGGTCGCGGGAGACCCAGTACTTC
TRBJ1-3	TRBV18	TRBD1	few	CASSPGDSGNTIYF	TGTGCCAGCTCACCCGGGGACAGCGGAAACACCATATATTTT
TRBJ1-1	TRBV18	-	-	CASSPLGNTEAFF	TGTGCCAGCTCACCACTAGGGAACACTGAAGCTTTCTTT
TRBJ1-4	TRBV12-5	-	once	CASGLEGAGGEKLFF	TGTGCTAGTGGTTTGGAAGGAGCGGGGGGTGAAAAACTGTTTTTT
TRBJ1-3	TRBV5-1	-	-	CASSPGGSGVSSGNTIYF	TGCGCCAGCAGCCCGGGAGGGTCGGGGGTGAGCTCTGGAAACACCATATATTTT
TRBJ2-4	TRBV19	TRBD2	-	CASSIDGGETKNIQYF	TGTGCCAGTAGTATAGATGGGGGGGAGACCAAAAACATTCAGTACTTC
TRBJ2-3	TRBV6-2/TRBV6-3	TRBD2	-	CASSVAGGRSGDTQYF	TGTGCCAGCAGTGTAGCGGGGGGGCGCTCTGGAGATACGCAGTATTTT
TRBJ2-3	TRBV20-1	-	once	CSAETASTQYF	TGCAGTGCCGAGACTGCCTCTACGCAGTATTTT
TRBJ1-1	TRBV5-1	TRBD1	-	CASSYTGVDNTEAFF	TGCGCCAGCAGCTATACAGGGGTCGACAACACTGAAGCTTTCTTT
TRBJ1-3	TRBV19	-	-	CASSITSAGNTIYF	TGTGCCAGTAGTATAACGTCGGCTGGAAACACCATATATTTT
TRBJ2-3	TRBV5-1	-	few	CASSLGSYTDTQYF	TGCGCCAGCAGCTTGGGGTCATACACAGATACGCAGTATTTT
TRBJ1-1	TRBV6-5	-	-	CASSWGGANTEAFF	TGTGCCAGCAGCTGGGGGGGGGCGAACACTGAAGCTTTCTTT
TRBJ1-1	TRBV13	-	-	CASSPDLMNTEAFF	TGTGCCAGCAGCCCGGACCTAATGAACACTGAAGCTTTCTTT
TRBJ1-2	TRBV12-3/TRBV12-4	TRBD1	-	CASRTGAYGYTF	TGTGCCAGCAGGACAGGGGCCTATGGCTACACCTTC
TRBJ2-4	TRBV9	TRBD1	-	CASNTGDKNIQYF	TGTGCCAGCAACACAGGGGATAAAAACATTCAGTACTTC
TRBJ1-1	TRBV12-3/TRBV12-4	-	-	CASSPNTEAFF	TGTGCCAGCAGCCCGAACACTGAAGCTTTCTTT
TRBJ2-2	TRBV18	TRBD2	-	CASSPGTSRSSSGELFF	TGTGCCAGCTCACCAGGGACTAGCAGAAGTTCGTCCGGGGAGCTGTTTTTT
TRBJ1-1	TRBV20-1	-	-	CSASLRATTEAFF	TGCAGTGCTAGTCTGAGGGCAACCACTGAAGCTTTCTTT
TRBJ2-1	TRBV19	-	-	CASSIGLSNEQFF	TGTGCCAGTAGTATAGGGCTGAGCAATGAGCAGTTCTTC
TRBJ1-2	TRBV6-5	-	-	CASRTSVGDGYTF	TGTGCCAGCAGAACCTCAGTAGGGGACGGCTACACCTTC
TRBJ2-5	TRBV7-2	-	-	CASSLYGKQETQYF	TGTGCCAGCAGCTTGTATGGGAAACAAGAGACCCAGTACTTC
TRBJ1-6	TRBV18	-	-	CASSPSPRDNSPLHF	TGTGCCAGCTCACCGTCTCCACGGGATAATTCACCCCTCCACTTT
TRBJ1-5	TRBV2	TRBD1	-	CASNTDETGGGQPQHF	TGTGCCAGCAACACGGACGAGACAGGGGGCGGACAGCCCCAGCATTTT
TRBJ2-1	TRBV19	-	-	CASSSRIYNEQFF	TGTGCCAGTAGTAGCAGGATTTACAATGAGCAGTTCTTC
TRBJ2-1	TRBV19	-	-	CASSIGGGLGYNEQFF	TGTGCCAGTAGTATAGGCGGCGGGCTTGGGTACAATGAGCAGTTCTTC